These 19 T cell receptor beta chains originate from one sample sequenced in a study of blood T cell repertoires in COVID-19. Produced via immunoSEQ multiplex PCR; TCRdb's table is partial and in-frame only. Altogether about 40,000 clones are present, approximately 84% being singletons, with the ten largest covering about 14%. Material: peripheral blood. These receptor sequences come from a man over 45 with active or convalescent COVID-19.

Concerning this clone: One end of the junction does not line up with germline, which may come from a read error. The chain has TRBV12-3 or TRBV12-4 and TRBJ2-7, with D perhaps TRBD2 (5 bases). CDR3 size: 13 residues. CDR3 sequence reads: CASSVAEGGEQYF. For the CDR3, the DNA is TGTGCCAGCAGTGTAGCTGAGGGTGGCGAGCAGTACTTC.

The chain couples TRBV6-1 to TRBJ1-5; 10 bases are shared with TRBD1. Unmatched junction bases numbered 10, after V lost 4 bases and J lost 7 bases. The germline V gene encodes CDR1 MNHNS and CDR2 SASEGT. The CDR3 contains 16 residues. The CDR3 loop is CASSVTGTGVVQPQHF. In DNA, the CDR3 is TGTGCCAGCAGTGTAACCGGGACAGGGGTGGTACAGCCCCAGCATTTT.

The chain has TRBV10-3 and TRBJ2-7, with D tentatively TRBD2 (5 bases). The CDR3 has 13 residues. V lost 3 bases to trimming and J lost 2 bases, with 8 bases between them. Germline V gene lookup returns CDR1 ENHRY and CDR2 SYGVKD. The CDR3 protein is CAISEEGAYEQYF. CDR3 DNA sequence: TGTGCCATCAGTGAAGAGGGTGCCTACGAGCAGTACTTC.

The chain links TRBV25-1 to TRBJ1-3, with a weak D call TRBD1 (6 bases). Germline values: CDR1 MGHDK, CDR2 SYGVNS. Between the trimmed V and J ends, which lost 4 bases and 0 bases, there was a span of 13 bases. The CDR3 consists of 16 residues. CDR3 DNA sequence: TGTGCCAGCAGTGGGGGACATCCGAGCTCTGGAAACACCATATATTTT. This codes for CASSGGHPSSGNTIYF.

The chain has TRBV6-5 and TRBJ2-7, with 7 bases identical to TRBD1. This CDR3 has 13 residues. The J segment lost 1 base and the V segment lost 6 bases, leaving 3 bases of the junction unmatched. Looked up from germline, CDR1 is MNHEY and CDR2 is SVGAGI. This CDR3 reads CASSRQGSYEQYF. CDR3 DNA sequence: TGTGCCAGCAGCCGACAGGGTTCCTACGAGCAGTACTTC.

The rearrangement links TRBV7-9 to TRBJ2-1, with TRBD1 as a possible D gene (5 bases). CDR1 and CDR2 (germline): SEHNR, FQNEAQ (reference sequence). The CDR3 consists of 16 residues. The ends were cut back, 5 bases at V and 0 bases at J, with 14 bases in the middle. This CDR3 is CASSGQGHSSYNEQFF. CDR3 DNA: TGTGCCAGCAGCGGGCAGGGCCATTCCTCCTACAATGAGCAGTTCTTC.

The chain uses TRBV5-1 and TRBJ2-5; 9 bases agree with TRBD2. The trim removed 0 bases at V and 4 bases at J, leaving 4 bases unmatched. Germline V lookup: CDR1 SGHRS, CDR2 YFSETQ. The CDR3 sequence is 15 residues long. This CDR3 reads CASSLGGGARETQYF. In DNA, the CDR3 is TGCGCCAGCAGCTTGGGCGGGGGGGCCAGAGAGACCCAGTACTTC.

The chain uses TRBV7-9 and TRBJ2-2; the match to TRBD1 covers 9 bases. The V gene's germline CDR1 is SEHNR and CDR2 FQNEAQ (reference sequence). J gave up 0 bases and V 5 bases, and 4 bases lay outside the gene matches. This CDR3 has 16 residues. This CDR3 is CASSGRQGANTGELFF. The CDR3 DNA reads TGTGCCAGCAGCGGACGACAGGGGGCGAACACCGGGGAGCTGTTTTTT.

The chain carries TRBV27 and TRBJ2-1; 7 bases line up with TRBD2. Losses at the gene ends were 6 bases for V and 4 bases for J; bases not matched to a gene: 15. Germline V CDR1 and CDR2: MNHEY, SMNVEV (reference sequence). The CDR3 loop spans 17 amino acids. The CDR3 nucleotides read TGTGCCAGCAGGATCACTGTTTCGGGGGGTACATACAATGAGCAGTTCTTC. This codes for CASRITVSGGTYNEQFF.

The rearrangement uses TRBV5-6 and TRBJ2-5; TRBD2 aligns across 14 bases. The V gene end was trimmed by 5 bases and the J gene end by 2 bases; junction bases not matched to a gene: 5. Germline loops: CDR1 SGHDT, CDR2 YYEEEE. This CDR3 spans 16 amino acids. CDR3 loop: CASSSGLAGGQETQYF. In nucleotides, the CDR3 is TGTGCCAGCAGTTCCGGACTAGCGGGGGGTCAAGAGACCCAGTACTTC. The full variable domain, its missing parts supplied by reference TRBV5-6 and TRBJ2-5, is DAGVTQSPTHLIKTRGQQVTLRCSPKSGHDTVSWYQQALGQGPQFIFQYYEEEERQRGNFPDRFSGHQFPNYSSELNVNALLLGDSALYLCASSSGLAGGQETQYFGPGTRLLVL.

The V gene is TRBV19, the J gene TRBJ1-1; D gene unclear. V shed 10 bases and J shed 5 bases, with 17 bases lying between them. This CDR3 has 13 amino acids. The germline CDR1 and CDR2 sequences are LNHDA and SQIVND (reference sequence). CDR3 in amino acids: CATIREARTEAFF. Here the CDR3 DNA reads TGTGCCACCATCCGGGAGGCGCGGACTGAAGCTTTCTTT.

In its sample, this clone was seen once. The CDR3 loop is CASRSAGTSGWQQYF. CDR3 DNA sequence: TGTGCCAGCAGATCGGCCGGGACTAGCGGGTGGCAGCAGTACTTC. The chain has TRBV11-2 and TRBJ2-7, with 12 bases that match TRBD2. Germline trimming cut 6 bases from V and 8 bases from J; bases unmatched to any gene: 11. From germline, CDR1 is SGHAT and CDR2 FQNNGV. The CDR3 contains 15 residues.

The chain combines TRBV5-6 with TRBJ2-4; TRBD1 matches 9 bases. The CDR3 runs 13 residues. Germline trimming cut 4 bases from V and 14 bases from J; bases unmatched to any gene: 10. Germline V gene sequence: CDR1 SGHDT, CDR2 YYEEEE. The CDR3 sequence: CASSTFPRDREYF. CDR3 bases: TGTGCCAGCAGCACCTTTCCCCGGGACAGGGAGTACTTC.

The CDR3 reads CASSRTGNTEAFF. Here the CDR3 DNA reads TGTGCCAGCAGCCGGACAGGGAACACTGAAGCTTTCTTT. This chain joins TRBV5-4 and TRBJ1-1, with 7 positions matching TRBD1. Germline CDR1 reads SGHNT; CDR2 reads YYREEE (reference sequence). This CDR3 comprises 13 residues. With 4 bases clipped from V and 1 base from J, the junction kept 1 base outside the gene matches.

This rearrangement joins TRBV3-1 (or the pseudogene TRBV3-2) to TRBJ1-1, with D tentatively TRBD1 (6 bases). The CDR3 has 14 residues. Germline V lookup: CDR1 LGHDT, CDR2 YNNKEL (reference sequence). V was shortened by 6 bases and J by 0 bases, with 11 bases between the two germline ends. In DNA, the CDR3 is TGTGCCAGCAGACAGGGCCTCATGAACACTGAAGCTTTCTTT. Protein sequence: CASRQGLMNTEAFF.

The J gene is TRBJ1-1, the V gene TRBV3-1 (or the pseudogene TRBV3-2); D possibly corresponds to TRBD1 (6 bases). The CDR3 covers 15 residues. With 1 base removed from V and 6 bases from J, the gap between germline ends came to 15 bases. Germline lookup yields CDR1 LGHDT and CDR2 YNNKEL (reference sequence). The CDR3 loop is CASSQGAAGAPEAFF. The CDR3 bases are TGTGCCAGCAGCCAAGGGGCTGCGGGGGCTCCTGAAGCTTTCTTT.

This clone was found once. DNA of the CDR3: TGTGCCAGCAGTTTATTAGGGCAGGGGGCGAATGGCTACACCTTC. Its translation: CASSLLGQGANGYTF. The V call is TRBV27, the J call TRBJ1-2; TRBD1 aligns across 8 bases. The V and J ends lost 1 base and 6 bases, in that order; junction bases with no gene match: 7. Germline V CDR1 and CDR2: MNHEY, SMNVEV (reference sequence). This CDR3 has 15 amino acids.

The chain employs TRBV5-1 and TRBJ2-1; the match to TRBD2 covers 16 bases. The CDR3 is 19 residues long. The germline gives CDR1 SGHRS, CDR2 YFSETQ. Trimming at V came to 2 bases and at J to 5 bases, leaving 10 bases not matched to a gene. CDR3 sequence (DNA): TGCGCCAGCAGCTTCACCGGGACTAGCGGGGGGGGAAGGAACAATGAGCAGTTCTTC. Translating gives CASSFTGTSGGGRNNEQFF.

The V and J genes are TRBV5-4 and TRBJ1-1; D is ambiguous. Trimming took off 4 bases at V and 0 bases at J, with 16 bases between the two ends. CDR1 and CDR2 from the germline V gene are SGHNT and YYREEE (reference sequence). The CDR3 is made up of 16 amino acids. The CDR3 loop reads CASSQRYGDLNTEAFF. Here the CDR3 DNA reads TGTGCCAGCAGCCAGCGGTACGGGGATTTGAACACTGAAGCTTTCTTT.